This T cell receptor (beta chain) was sequenced in a study of cytomegalovirus exposure and HLA in healthy donors. In the PCR, 60 Vbeta and 13 Jbeta primers were used. Profiling relied on immunoSEQ multiplex PCR, and the TCRdb table lists in-frame clones only, not all of them. The table lists some 110,000 clones, 60% to 85% of them singletons. The sample holds one count of this clone. Its antigen is unknown. Whole-study findings and limits: Several V segments, TRBV6-2 and TRBV6-3 among them, could not be told apart and were dropped. In all likelihood, a cluster of highly shared sequence variants was a sequencing artifact.

CDR3 length: 15 residues. J lost 2 bases, V lost 5 bases, and 4 bases had no gene match. Germline-derived CDR1 and CDR2 are SGHVS and FQNEAQ. V and J are TRBV7-8 and TRBJ2-1; TRBD1 matches 9 bases. Sequenced: PBMCs. The receptor comes from a woman between 35 and 50 years old in good health and CMV-seropositive. CDR3 DNA: TGTGCCAGCAGCCTAGGGACAGGGCCCTACAATGAGCAGTTCTTC. Translation gives CASSLGTGPYNEQFF. The complete variable domain, with remaining parts taken from reference TRBV7-8 and TRBJ2-1, reads GAGVSQSPRYKVAKRGQDVALRCDPISGHVSLFWYQQALGQGPEFLTYFQNEAQLDKSGLPSDRFFAERPEGSVSTLKIQRTQQEDSAVYLCASSLGTGPYNEQFFGPGTRLTVL.